This TCR beta chain was captured in a study of T-cell memory formation after mild COVID-19. Points from the study as a whole: There was a balanced CD4/CD8 profile in clones contracting day 15 to 85, and later expanders leaned CD4+.

A few counts support this clonotype. Antigen specificity is unknown. Sequence at one end of the junction differs from germline and may be a read error. The CDR3 runs to 12 residues. The V gene's germline CDR1 is MNHNS and CDR2 SASEGT. TCRdb passed the 5' RACE reads through MiXCR, listing each CDR3 protein once. The sample lists 550,000 to 650,000 distinct CDR3 sequences, 17% occurring once. The rearrangement links TRBV6-1 to TRBJ2-3; a possible D gene is TRBD2 (6 bases). The receptor was isolated from an adult woman who had mild COVID-19 (a few samples of this study predate the infection). Cell type and time point are not known. The sequenced sample was PBMCs or a T cell subset sorted from them (not recorded which). The CDR3, as DNA: TGTGCCAGCAGCGACCCAGGGAGGCAGGAGCGATTT. Translation gives CASSDPGRQERF.